The source of this T cell receptor (beta chain) is a study of blood T cell repertoires in COVID-19. Donors were grouped by their self-reported clinical history. CDR1 and CDR2 (germline): SGHTA, FQGTGA. The CDR3 has 14 residues. The V segment lost 4 bases and the J segment 3 bases; nucleotides outside the gene matches: 3. Clones were sequenced by immunoSEQ multiplex PCR, and TCRdb holds only the in-frame ones, with some missing. The sample consists of about 360,000 clones, around 87% of them appearing once. The sequencing input was PBMCs or T cells enriched from blood (not recorded which). This clonotype originated in a man younger than 45 who had recovered from COVID-19. This chain connects TRBV7-3 to TRBJ2-5; TRBD1 matches at 9 bases. CDR3 sequence reads: CASSSTGGKETQYF. The CDR3 DNA follows: TGTGCCAGCAGCTCGACAGGGGGGAAAGAGACCCAGTACTTC.